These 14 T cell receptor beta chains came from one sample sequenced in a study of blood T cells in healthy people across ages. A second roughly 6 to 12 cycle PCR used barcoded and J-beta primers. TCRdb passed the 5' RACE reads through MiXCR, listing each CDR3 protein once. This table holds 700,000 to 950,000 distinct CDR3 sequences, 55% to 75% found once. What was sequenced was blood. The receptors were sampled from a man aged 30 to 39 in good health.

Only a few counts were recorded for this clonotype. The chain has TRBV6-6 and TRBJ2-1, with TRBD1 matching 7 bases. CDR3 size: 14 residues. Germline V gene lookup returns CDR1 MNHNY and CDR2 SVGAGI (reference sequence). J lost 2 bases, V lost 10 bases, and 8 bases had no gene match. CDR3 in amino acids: CATQTGVTYNEQFF. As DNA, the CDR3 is TGTGCCACCCAAACAGGGGTCACCTACAATGAGCAGTTCTTC.

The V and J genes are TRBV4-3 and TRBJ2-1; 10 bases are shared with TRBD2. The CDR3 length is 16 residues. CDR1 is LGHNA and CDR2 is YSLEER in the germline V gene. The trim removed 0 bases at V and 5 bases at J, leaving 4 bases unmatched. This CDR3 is CASSQDTSGIDNEQFF. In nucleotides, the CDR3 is TGCGCCAGCAGCCAAGATACTAGCGGGATAGACAATGAGCAGTTCTTC.

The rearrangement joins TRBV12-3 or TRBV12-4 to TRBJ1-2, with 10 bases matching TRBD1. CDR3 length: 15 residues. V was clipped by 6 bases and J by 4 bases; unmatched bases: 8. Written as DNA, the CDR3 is TGTGCCAGCAGCGCCTTGACAGGGGGCCTCTATGGCTACACCTTC. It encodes CASSALTGGLYGYTF.

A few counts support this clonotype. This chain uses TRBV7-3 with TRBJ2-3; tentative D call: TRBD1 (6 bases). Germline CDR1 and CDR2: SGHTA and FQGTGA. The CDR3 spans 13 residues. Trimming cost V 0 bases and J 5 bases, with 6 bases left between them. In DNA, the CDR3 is TGTGCCAGCAGCTTAACGACAGGAGATACGCAGTATTTT. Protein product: CASSLTTGDTQYF.

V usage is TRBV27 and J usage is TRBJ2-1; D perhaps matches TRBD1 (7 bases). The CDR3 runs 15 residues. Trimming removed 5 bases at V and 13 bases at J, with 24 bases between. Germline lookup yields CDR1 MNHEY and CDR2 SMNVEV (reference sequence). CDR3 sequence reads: CASSPPGGGQPVQFF. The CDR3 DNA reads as TGTGCCAGCAGTCCCCCAGGGGGAGGACAACCGGTACAGTTCTTC.

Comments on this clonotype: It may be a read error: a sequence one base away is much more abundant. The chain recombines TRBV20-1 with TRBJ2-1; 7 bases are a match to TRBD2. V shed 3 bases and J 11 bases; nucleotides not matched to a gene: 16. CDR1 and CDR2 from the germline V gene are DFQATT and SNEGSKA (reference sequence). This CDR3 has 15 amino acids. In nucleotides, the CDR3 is TGCAGTGCTAGTATGGAGCGGGACGTCCCGCTGAAGCAGTTCTTC. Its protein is CSASMERDVPLKQFF.

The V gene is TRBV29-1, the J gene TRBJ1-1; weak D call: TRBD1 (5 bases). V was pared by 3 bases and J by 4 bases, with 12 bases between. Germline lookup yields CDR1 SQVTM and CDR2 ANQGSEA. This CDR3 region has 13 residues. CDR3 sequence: CSVDKGRGTEAFF. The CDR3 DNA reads TGCAGCGTTGATAAGGGTAGGGGCACTGAAGCTTTCTTT.

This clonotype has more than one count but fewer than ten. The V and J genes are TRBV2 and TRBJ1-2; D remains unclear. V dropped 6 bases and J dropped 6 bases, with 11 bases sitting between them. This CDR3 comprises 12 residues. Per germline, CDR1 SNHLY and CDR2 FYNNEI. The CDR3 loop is CASSSGSHGYTF. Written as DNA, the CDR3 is TGTGCCAGCAGCTCAGGTAGCCATGGCTACACCTTC.

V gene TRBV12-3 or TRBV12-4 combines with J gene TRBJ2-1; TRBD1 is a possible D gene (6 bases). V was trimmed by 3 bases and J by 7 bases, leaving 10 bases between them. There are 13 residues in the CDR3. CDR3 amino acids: CASSLIGGNEQFF. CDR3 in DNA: TGTGCCAGCAGTTTGATAGGGGGTAATGAGCAGTTCTTC.

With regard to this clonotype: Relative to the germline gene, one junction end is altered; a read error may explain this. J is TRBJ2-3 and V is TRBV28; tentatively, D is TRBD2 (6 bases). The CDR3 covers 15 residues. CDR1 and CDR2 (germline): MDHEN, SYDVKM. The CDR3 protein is CVSSLLAEPPDTQYF. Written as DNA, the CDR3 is TGTGTCAGCAGTTTACTAGCAGAACCCCCAGATACGCAGTATTTT.

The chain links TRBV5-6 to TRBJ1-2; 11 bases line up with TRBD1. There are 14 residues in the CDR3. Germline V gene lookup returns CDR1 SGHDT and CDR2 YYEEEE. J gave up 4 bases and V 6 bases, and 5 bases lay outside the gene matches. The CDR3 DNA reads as TGTGCCAGCAACGAGGACAGGGGGCCCTATGGCTACACCTTC. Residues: CASNEDRGPYGYTF.

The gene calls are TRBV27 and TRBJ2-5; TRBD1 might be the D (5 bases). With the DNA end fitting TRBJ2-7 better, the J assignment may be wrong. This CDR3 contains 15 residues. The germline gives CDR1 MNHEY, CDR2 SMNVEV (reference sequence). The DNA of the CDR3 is TGTGCCAGCAGTTTTTCAGGGCCGATACGTGCCGAGCAGTACTTC. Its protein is CASSFSGPIRAEQYF.

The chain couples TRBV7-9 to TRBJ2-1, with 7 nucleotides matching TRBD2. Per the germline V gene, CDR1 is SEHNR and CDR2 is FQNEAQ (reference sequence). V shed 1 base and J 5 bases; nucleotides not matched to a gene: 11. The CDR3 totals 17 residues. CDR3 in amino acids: CASSLEGGGRRNNEQFF. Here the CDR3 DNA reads TGTGCCAGCAGCTTAGAAGGCGGCGGGAGAAGAAACAATGAGCAGTTCTTC.

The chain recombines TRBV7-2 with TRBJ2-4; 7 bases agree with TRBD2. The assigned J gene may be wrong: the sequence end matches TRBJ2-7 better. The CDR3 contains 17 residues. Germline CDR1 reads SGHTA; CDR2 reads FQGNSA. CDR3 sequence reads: CASSLVGWRESPYEQYF. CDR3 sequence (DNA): TGTGCCAGCAGCTTAGTAGGATGGCGGGAGTCCCCCTACGAGCAGTACTTC.